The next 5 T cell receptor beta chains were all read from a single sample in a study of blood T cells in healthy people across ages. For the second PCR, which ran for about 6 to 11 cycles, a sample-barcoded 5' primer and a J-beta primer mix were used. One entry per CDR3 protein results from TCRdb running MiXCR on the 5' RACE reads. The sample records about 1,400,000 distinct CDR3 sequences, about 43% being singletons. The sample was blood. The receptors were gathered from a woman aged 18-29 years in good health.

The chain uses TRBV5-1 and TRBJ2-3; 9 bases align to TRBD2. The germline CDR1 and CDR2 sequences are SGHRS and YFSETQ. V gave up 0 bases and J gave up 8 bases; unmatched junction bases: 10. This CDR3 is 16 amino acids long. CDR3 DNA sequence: TGCGCCAGCAGCTTGGTAACTAGCGGGCTGTTGGGTACGCAGTATTTT. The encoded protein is CASSLVTSGLLGTQYF.

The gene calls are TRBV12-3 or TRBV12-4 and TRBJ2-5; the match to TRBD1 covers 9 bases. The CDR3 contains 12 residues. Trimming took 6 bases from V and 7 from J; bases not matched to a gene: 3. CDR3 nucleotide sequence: TGTGCCAGCAGGGAGACAGGGGGGACCCAGTACTTC. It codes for CASRETGGTQYF.

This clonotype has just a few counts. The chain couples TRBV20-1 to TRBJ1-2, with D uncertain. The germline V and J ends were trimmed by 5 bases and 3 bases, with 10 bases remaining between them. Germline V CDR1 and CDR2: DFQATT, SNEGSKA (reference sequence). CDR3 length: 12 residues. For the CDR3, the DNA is TGCAGTGCTGCAGAGTTAGACTATGGCTACACCTTC. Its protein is CSAAELDYGYTF.

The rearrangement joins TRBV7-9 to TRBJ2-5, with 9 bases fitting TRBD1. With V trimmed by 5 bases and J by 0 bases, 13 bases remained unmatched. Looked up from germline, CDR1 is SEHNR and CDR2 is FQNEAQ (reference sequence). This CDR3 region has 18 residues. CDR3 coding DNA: TGTGCCAGCAGCCGAGAAGTCCCGGGACAGGGCTACCAAGAGACCCAGTACTTC. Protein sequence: CASSREVPGQGYQETQYF.

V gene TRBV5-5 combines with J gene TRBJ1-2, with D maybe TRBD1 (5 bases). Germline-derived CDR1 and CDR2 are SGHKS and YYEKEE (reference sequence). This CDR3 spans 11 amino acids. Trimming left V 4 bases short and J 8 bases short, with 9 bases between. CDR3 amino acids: CASSAAGGYTF. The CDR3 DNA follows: TGTGCCAGCAGCGCGGCAGGGGGCTACACCTTC.